These 30 T cell receptor beta chains originate from one sample sequenced in a study of cytomegalovirus exposure and HLA in healthy donors. The PCR made use of 60 Vbeta and 13 Jbeta primers. This table comes from immunoSEQ multiplex PCR, and its TCRdb copy is limited to in-frame clones, with some not included. The sample yields around 61,000 clones, 70% to 85% seen once. The specimen sequenced was PBMCs. These receptors all stem from a man aged 35 to 55 in good health and CMV-seronegative.

This clone was seen only once. CDR3 amino acids: CASSFDALGEQYV. CDR3 coding DNA: TGTGCCAGCAGCTTTGATGCCCTAGGCGAGCAGTACGTC. This chain uses TRBV5-4 with TRBJ2-7, with D unresolved. Germline V gene sequence: CDR1 SGHNT, CDR2 YYREEE (reference sequence). Trimming stripped 2 bases from V and 6 bases from J, with 12 bases between. The length of the CDR3 is 13 residues.

The chain combines TRBV4-1 with TRBJ1-3; 8 bases fit TRBD1. Germline assignment: CDR1 MGHRA and CDR2 YSYEKL. The CDR3 runs to 15 residues. V trimming: 6 bases; J trimming: 8 bases; junction bases outside the gene matches: 12. CDR3 residues: CASRSTTGVTDTIYF. In DNA, the CDR3 is TGCGCCAGCAGGAGCACGACAGGGGTGACTGACACCATATATTTT.

In DNA form, the CDR3 reads TGTGCCAGCAGCAAAGGGGACAGGGACGACAATGAGCAGTTCTTC. Protein sequence: CASSKGDRDDNEQFF. This chain links TRBV5-6 with TRBJ2-1, with 9 bases lining up with TRBD1. Germline assignment: CDR1 SGHDT and CDR2 YYEEEE. Trimming at V came to 4 bases and at J to 5 bases, leaving 7 bases not matched to a gene. CDR3 size: 15 residues.

The chain carries TRBV15 and TRBJ1-2, with TRBD1 matching 10 bases. CDR3 length: 16 residues. CDR1 is LNHNV and CDR2 is YYDKDF in the germline V gene (reference sequence). V was clipped by 0 bases and J by 7 bases; unmatched bases: 8. CDR3 in amino acids: CATSRDRTGGLAGYTF. CDR3 nucleotides: TGTGCCACCAGCAGAGATCGGACAGGGGGGCTGGCTGGCTACACCTTC.

DNA of the CDR3: TGTGCCAGCAGTGAAGTTCCGTTTGGGTCAGGGGCTTCCTACGAGCAGTACGTC. Amino acids: CASSEVPFGSGASYEQYV. This rearrangement joins TRBV2 to TRBJ2-7; maybe TRBD1 (6 bases). V was trimmed by 1 base and J by 1 base, leaving 20 bases between them. The CDR3 totals 18 residues. Germline V gene lookup returns CDR1 SNHLY and CDR2 FYNNEI.

The genes are TRBV19 and TRBJ1-4, with TRBD1 as a possible D gene (5 bases). V was shortened by 6 bases and J by 6 bases, with 8 bases between the two germline ends. Germline CDR1 LNHDA, CDR2 SQIVND (reference sequence). The CDR3 covers 12 residues. DNA for the CDR3: TGTGCCAGTAGGGGGGGTGATGAAAAACTGTTTTTT. It codes for CASRGGDEKLFF.

V and J are TRBV7-9 and TRBJ2-1, with D possibly matching TRBD1 (5 bases). The CDR3 covers 15 residues. The germline gives CDR1 SEHNR, CDR2 FQNEAQ (reference sequence). V lost 5 bases and J lost 1, with 12 bases in between. The CDR3: CASSARTLSYNEQFF. CDR3 coding DNA: TGTGCCAGCAGCGCACGGACACTTTCCTACAATGAGCAGTTCTTC.

This clone came up once. The gene calls are TRBV6-5 and TRBJ1-2; D might be TRBD1 (5 bases). This CDR3 has 14 residues. Between the trimmed V and J ends, which lost 1 base and 4 bases, there was a span of 10 bases. Germline CDR1 is MNHEY and CDR2 is SVGAGI. CDR3 bases: TGTGCCAGCAGTTACTTCGGGGGGAGCTATGGCTACACCTTC. It is translated as CASSYFGGSYGYTF.

The rearrangement uses TRBV4-3 and TRBJ1-3, with TRBD1 matching over 9 bases. The germline CDR1 and CDR2 sequences are LGHNA and YSLEER. The ends lost 0 bases at V and 8 bases at J; junction bases unmatched: 8. This CDR3 is built from 16 residues. CDR3 bases: TGCGCCAGCAGCCAAGATCGGGGACAGGGAGGGGACACCATATATTTT. This gives the protein CASSQDRGQGGDTIYF.

The chain uses TRBV9 and TRBJ2-7; 10 bases are shared with TRBD2. The germline V gene encodes CDR1 SGDLS and CDR2 YYNGEE. The CDR3 totals 16 residues. The junction had 8 bases not matched to a gene; V was cut back by 3 bases and J by 2 bases. The CDR3 sequence is CASSGRASGGPYEQYF. DNA for the CDR3: TGTGCCAGCAGCGGTAGGGCTAGCGGGGGCCCCTACGAGCAGTACTTC.

The chain couples TRBV7-9 to TRBJ1-1; D is possibly TRBD1 (5 bases). V was trimmed by 2 bases and J by 5 bases, leaving 15 bases between them. CDR1 is SEHNR, CDR2 FQNEAQ, per germline (reference sequence). There are 15 residues in the CDR3. The CDR3 bases are TGTGCCAGCAGCTTAAAGTCGGCAGGGAAAACTGAAGCTTTCTTT. Translating it yields CASSLKSAGKTEAFF.

The chain uses TRBV6-6 and TRBJ1-2, with 7 bases matching TRBD1. After removal of 6 bases from V and 3 bases from J, the junction contained 7 bases not matched to a gene. Per germline, CDR1 MNHNY and CDR2 SVGAGI (reference sequence). The CDR3 sequence is 14 residues long. This CDR3 is CASRRGGGDYGYTF. The CDR3 nucleotides are TGTGCCAGCAGAAGAGGGGGCGGAGACTATGGCTACACCTTC.

The chain couples TRBV9 to TRBJ2-7; a possible D gene is TRBD2 (6 bases). Trimming cost V 2 bases and J 0 bases, with 12 bases left between them. The CDR3 totals 15 residues. The germline V gene encodes CDR1 SGDLS and CDR2 YYNGEE. CDR3 amino acids: CASSVTGVSSYEQYF. The CDR3 bases are TGTGCCAGCAGCGTTACGGGGGTAAGCTCCTACGAGCAGTACTTC.

The chain joins TRBV7-9 to TRBJ1-4; D not certain. V lost 4 bases and J lost 7, with 16 bases in between. Germline V lookup: CDR1 SEHNR, CDR2 FQNEAQ (reference sequence). This CDR3 contains 15 residues. The CDR3 sequence: CASSSMNLGIEKLFF. In DNA, the CDR3 is TGTGCCAGCAGCTCGATGAATCTGGGCATTGAAAAACTGTTTTTT.

The chain carries TRBV4-1 and TRBJ2-2; no definite D call. Germline assignment: CDR1 MGHRA and CDR2 YSYEKL. There are 15 residues in the CDR3. V gave up 1 base and J gave up 6 bases, with 12 bases separating them. The CDR3 bases are TGCGCCAGCAGCCAAGTTGGGCTAACGGCCGGGGAGCTGTTTTTT. Translation: CASSQVGLTAGELFF.

This clone has only one observation. The J gene is TRBJ2-1, the V gene TRBV2, with TRBD1 as a possible D gene (6 bases). Germline CDR1 is SNHLY and CDR2 is FYNNEI. The CDR3 totals 14 residues. V was clipped by 6 bases and J by 9 bases, with 18 bases between them. Written as DNA, the CDR3 is TGTGCCAGCAGACCTAGGGACGCCAGGGGTGAGCAGTTCTTC. Translation gives CASRPRDARGEQFF.

The chain has TRBV5-1 and TRBJ2-5; a possible D gene is TRBD1 (5 bases). Germline values: CDR1 SGHRS, CDR2 YFSETQ. V was pared by 4 bases and J by 2 bases, with 18 bases between. The CDR3 runs to 16 residues. The CDR3 sequence: CASSVQGRLPQETQYF. The CDR3 region has the DNA TGCGCCAGCAGCGTCCAGGGCCGTCTACCTCAAGAGACCCAGTACTTC. Variable domain in full (rest from reference TRBV5-1 and TRBJ2-5): KAGVTQTPRYLIKTRGQQVTLSCSPISGHRSVSWYQQTPGQGLQFLFEYFSETQRNKGNFPGRFSGRQFSNSRSEMNVSTLELGDSALYLCASSVQGRLPQETQYFGPGTRLLVL.

Points on this clone: Lacking the conserved final phenylalanine or tryptophan, this CDR3 likely reflects a read error. It is unclear where the CDR3 begins or ends on the DNA, so no DNA is shown, and the CDR3 is as TCRdb lists it. This sequence joins TRBV20-1 and TRBJ1-6. Both ends counted, the CDR3 spans 11 residues. Germline V lookup: CDR1 DFQATT, CDR2 SNEGSKA (reference sequence). The CDR3 region is CSASGTLGGYP.

The V call is TRBV30, the J call TRBJ1-5; the match to TRBD1 covers 8 bases. CDR3 length: 15 amino acids. Germline lookup yields CDR1 GTSNPN and CDR2 SVGIG (reference sequence). The ends lost 1 base at V and 2 bases at J; junction bases unmatched: 4. The CDR3 nucleotides are TGTGCCTGGAGTGCAGGGGGCCTGGGCAATCAGCCCCAGCATTTT. Translating it yields CAWSAGGLGNQPQHF.

The genes are TRBV4-1 and TRBJ2-2, with a possible D match to TRBD1 (5 bases). The CDR3 contains 14 residues. The V gene's germline CDR1 is MGHRA and CDR2 YSYEKL. Trimming cost V 3 bases and J 6 bases, with 11 bases left between them. The CDR3 loop reads CASSQLRVAGELFF. CDR3 nucleotide sequence: TGCGCCAGCAGCCAGCTCAGGGTTGCCGGGGAGCTGTTTTTT.

The V call is TRBV7-8, the J call TRBJ2-2, with D tentatively TRBD2 (5 bases). The germline gives CDR1 SGHVS, CDR2 FQNEAQ. V was pared by 2 bases and J by 7 bases, with 11 bases between. CDR3 length: 14 residues. CDR3 DNA: TGTGCCAGCAGCTTAACGCGGGCTGTCGGGGAGCTGTTTTTT. Translation: CASSLTRAVGELFF.

This rearrangement joins TRBV10-2 to TRBJ2-6; D not resolved. CDR3 size: 15 residues. Trimming removed 1 base at V and 0 bases at J, with 4 bases between. The germline CDR1 and CDR2 sequences are WSHSY and SAAADI. CDR3 region: CASSEFGSGANVLTF. The CDR3 region has the DNA TGCGCCAGCAGTGAGTTCGGCTCTGGGGCCAACGTCCTGACTTTC.

The rearrangement links TRBV5-8 to TRBJ2-3; 8 bases are shared with TRBD1. The CDR3 contains 17 residues. The germline CDR1 and CDR2 sequences are SGHTS and YDEGEE. V lost 0 bases and J lost 10; bases outside the gene matches: 16. The CDR3 DNA reads TGTGCCAGCAGCTTGGAAATCCCATTCAGGGGGCAAGGAGCGCAGTATTTT. It is translated as CASSLEIPFRGQGAQYF.

This clone was seen a handful of times. J is TRBJ2-3 and V is TRBV5-1; D gene unclear. The germline V gene encodes CDR1 SGHRS and CDR2 YFSETQ. V was cut by 0 bases and J by 2 bases, with 7 bases left in between. The CDR3 sequence is 14 residues long. In DNA form, the CDR3 reads TGCGCCAGCAGCTTGGGCGCCACCACAGATACGCAGTATTTT. It translates to CASSLGATTDTQYF.

The rearrangement joins TRBV19 to TRBJ1-6; D is ambiguous. The CDR3 is 11 amino acids. V was trimmed by 8 bases and J by 14 bases, leaving 13 bases between them. Per the germline V gene, CDR1 is LNHDA and CDR2 is SQIVND (reference sequence). The CDR3 DNA reads TGTGCCAGTGGCCCGAAGTTAACCCTCCACTTT. Translating it yields CASGPKLTLHF.

The gene calls are TRBV28 and TRBJ2-7, with 11 bases matching TRBD1. Germline V gene sequence: CDR1 MDHEN, CDR2 SYDVKM. CDR3 size: 15 residues. V lost 6 bases and J lost 2; bases outside the gene matches: 6. Here the CDR3 DNA reads TGTGCCAGCAGGACGGGACAGGGGGGGGCCTACGAGCAGTACTTC. Its protein product is CASRTGQGGAYEQYF.

The chain couples TRBV29-1 to TRBJ2-5; 7 nucleotides agree with TRBD2. The CDR3 is 13 amino acids. The germline V gene has CDR1 SQVTM and CDR2 ANQGSEA. Trimming at V came to 4 bases and at J to 5 bases, leaving 7 bases not matched to a gene. DNA for the CDR3: TGCAGCGTTGTGGGAGGGGCCGGGGAGACCCAGTACTTC. This gives the protein CSVVGGAGETQYF.

This chain links TRBV4-3 with TRBJ1-2; TRBD1 matches 8 bases. Losses at the gene ends were 0 bases for V and 5 bases for J; bases not matched to a gene: 14. This CDR3 contains 18 residues. The germline V gene encodes CDR1 LGHNA and CDR2 YSLEER. The CDR3 loop is CASSQDLGDRPRGYGYTF. The CDR3, as DNA: TGCGCCAGCAGCCAAGATCTGGGGGACAGGCCCCGGGGGTATGGCTACACCTTC.

This rearrangement joins TRBV7-2 to TRBJ1-1; 7 nucleotides match TRBD1. Germline-derived CDR1 and CDR2 are SGHTA and FQGNSA. This CDR3 is built from 16 residues. V trimming: 3 bases; J trimming: 2 bases; junction bases outside the gene matches: 9. The CDR3 protein is CASSFGDRVFNTEAFF. In DNA form, the CDR3 reads TGTGCCAGCAGCTTTGGAGACAGGGTTTTTAACACTGAAGCTTTCTTT. Full variable domain (outside the CDR3, taken from reference TRBV7-2 and TRBJ1-1): GAGVSQSPSNKVTEKGKDVELRCDPISGHTALYWYRQSLGQGLEFLIYFQGNSAPDKSGLPSDRFSAERTGGSVSTLTIQRTQQEDSAVYLCASSFGDRVFNTEAFFGQGTRLTVV.

This chain uses TRBV7-2 with TRBJ1-1; D ambiguous. V shed 2 bases and J shed 13 bases, with 20 bases lying between them. In germline, CDR1 is SGHTA, CDR2 FQGNSA. The CDR3 runs to 14 residues. Here the CDR3 reads CASSLTLGVDIGFF. DNA for the CDR3: TGTGCCAGCAGCTTAACCCTCGGGGTGGATATTGGTTTCTTT.